This T cell receptor beta chain was captured in a study of regulatory T cells in long-lasting Graves disease. Study overall: Antithyroid drug use was under 3 months in newly diagnosed Graves' patients.

To make TCR beta libraries, researchers used iRepertoire HTBI primers and Arm-PCR of CDR3 regions. Each CDR3 protein is one row after TCRdb ran MiXCR on the multiplex PCR reads. The top ten clones hold 8% to 10% of a sample with 450,000 to 700,000 distinct CDR3 sequences, approximately 15% of them seen once. Specified time point: newly diagnosed GD, antithyroid drugs for less than 3 months. The TCR library was made from RNA that had been extracted from PBMCs in TRIzol. V lost 3 bases to trimming and J lost 6 bases; unmatched junction nucleotides: 3. The CDR3 sequence is 14 residues long. Per the germline V gene, CDR1 is SGHRS and CDR2 is YFSETQ. Study-wide results and limits: Among samples with persistent disease, TRBV28, TRBJ1-2 and TRBJ2-5 were favored.

This clonotype was observed a few times. Its cognate antigen is unknown. A much larger clone differs by one base, so this may be a read error. These data also featured in a second study, about T cells in Graves' hyperthyroidism and ophthalmopathy.

This chain links TRBV5-1 with TRBJ2-1, with 10 bases aligning to TRBD2. Sequencing was performed on peripheral blood mononuclear cells (PBMCs), taken at new diagnosis, from a patient treated with antithyroid drugs. The sequence was obtained from a man aged 30-40 years with Graves disease. The CDR3 region is CASSSGLAVNEQFF. The CDR3 coding sequence is TGCGCCAGCAGCTCCGGACTAGCGGTCAATGAGCAGTTCTTC.